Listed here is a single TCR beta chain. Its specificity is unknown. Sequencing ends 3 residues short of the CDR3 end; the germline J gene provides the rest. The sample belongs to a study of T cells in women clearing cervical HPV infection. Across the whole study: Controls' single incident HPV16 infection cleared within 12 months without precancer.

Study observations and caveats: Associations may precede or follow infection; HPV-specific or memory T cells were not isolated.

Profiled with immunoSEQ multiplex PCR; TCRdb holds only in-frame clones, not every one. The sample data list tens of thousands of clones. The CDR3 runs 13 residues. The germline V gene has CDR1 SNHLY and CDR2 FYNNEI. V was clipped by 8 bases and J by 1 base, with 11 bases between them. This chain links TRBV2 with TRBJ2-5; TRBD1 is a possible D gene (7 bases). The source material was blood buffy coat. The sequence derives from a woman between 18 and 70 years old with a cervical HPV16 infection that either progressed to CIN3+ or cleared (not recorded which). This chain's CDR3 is CASAGQTQETQYF. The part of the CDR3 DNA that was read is TGTGCCAGCGCGGGACAGACCCAAGAGACC.